Below, one T cell receptor beta chain is given with its context. These data originate in a study of blood T cell repertoires in COVID-19. The junction had 12 bases not matched to a gene; V was cut back by 0 bases and J by 2 bases. Germline CDR1 and CDR2: MGHRA and YSYEKL. The CDR3 is 18 residues long. Method: immunoSEQ multiplex PCR; TCRdb's copy keeps in-frame clones and lacks some. The sample includes over 250,000 clones, more than 90% of them seen just once. The sequenced sample consisted of PBMCs or T cells enriched from blood (not recorded which). V usage is TRBV4-1 and J usage is TRBJ2-7, with 8 bases identical to TRBD2. This receptor was obtained from a man between 60 and 70 years old who had recovered from COVID-19. Here the CDR3 reads CASSQDRGGLDVTYEQYF. CDR3 nucleotides: TGCGCCAGCAGCCAAGACCGGGGGGGTTTGGATGTCACCTACGAGCAGTACTTC.